This TCR beta chain was identified during a study of blood T cell repertoires in COVID-19. The repertoire was sequenced with immunoSEQ multiplex PCR; TCRdb's copy has only in-frame clones and lacks some. Of some 200,000 clones detected, approximately 80% appear once; the ten largest clones hold over 9.5%. The CDR3 has 13 amino acids. From germline, CDR1 is SGHTA and CDR2 FQGNSA. The V gene lost 5 bases and the J gene lost 5 bases, with 10 bases spanning the gap. The chain links TRBV7-2 to TRBJ1-5; no reliable D call. This TCR came from an elderly woman with COVID-19, enrolled during active disease. Sample: peripheral blood. Here the CDR3 reads CASSPSRHQPQHF. The DNA of the CDR3 is TGTGCCAGCAGCCCCTCCAGGCATCAGCCCCAGCATTTT.